This TCR beta chain came from a study of PD-1 blockade in classical Hodgkin lymphoma. Clones were read by immunoSEQ multiplex PCR, and TCRdb kept only the in-frame ones, dropping some. The sample holds nearly 100,000 clones, roughly 88% seen once. Trimming took off 6 bases at V and 3 bases at J, with 17 bases between the two ends. Germline loops: CDR1 MNHNY, CDR2 SVGAGI (reference sequence). The CDR3 contains 15 residues. All the patients suffered relapse after autologous stem cell transplantation, and brentuximab vedotin exposure differed. The input for sequencing was peripheral blood mononuclear cells (PBMCs), taken at baseline. This chain connects TRBV6-6 to TRBJ2-5; possible D gene TRBD1, 6 bases. This TCR was recovered from a human donor with classical Hodgkin lymphoma. CDR3 sequence: CASSSTRNREETQYF. For the CDR3, the DNA is TGTGCCAGCAGCTCCACCCGAAACAGGGAAGAGACCCAGTACTTC.